This record concerns one TCR beta chain sequence. Its antigen is not identified. It was template switching that added a universal primer site, and there were unique molecular identifiers on the cDNA. TCRdb called the 5' RACE reads again in MiXCR, with one record for every CDR3 protein. The sample records about 450,000 distinct CDR3 sequences, under 20% being singletons. These data come from a study of identical twins. Study outcomes and limitations: There were fewer insertions in abundant cord blood beta clonotypes, but memory repertoires showed no such pattern. An excess of low generation probability was shown by twin-shared out-of-frame alpha sequences.

Every sampled donor was Caucasian and healthy. Between the trimmed V and J ends, which lost 3 bases and 6 bases, there was a span of 15 bases. CDR1 and CDR2 (germline): MDHEN, SYDVKM. The length of the CDR3 is 15 residues. Sequences were obtained from naive T cells sorted from blood. The TCR sequence derives from a man aged 50 or older in good health. The V gene is TRBV28, the J gene TRBJ2-1; tentatively, D is TRBD1 or TRBD2 (6 bases each). CDR3 amino acids: CASSLPGATFNEQFF. The CDR3 nucleotides are TGTGCCAGCAGTTTGCCGGGGGCGACCTTCAATGAGCAGTTCTTC.